This T cell receptor (beta chain) was recorded in a study of T cells after yellow fever vaccination (dated 2019 in TCRdb). Regarding the complete study: Libraries from fractions with low cell numbers were prepared with the SMART-Seq v4 Ultra Low Input RNA kit. Bulk TCR alpha and beta repertoires were sequenced longitudinally to track T-cell clones before and after primary and booster YFV17D yellow fever vaccination. Blood was drawn at multiple timepoints before and after primary and secondary immunization, with bulk PBMC replicates and cell subsets isolated. Two healthy male donors, one aged 18 to 30 and one aged 30 to 40 years, made up the cohort.

Taken with the paper, the label for treatment or condition translates to: live attenuated yellow fever vaccine strain. At each blood-draw timepoint, two biological replicates of bulk PBMCs were obtained. A standard Ficoll-Paque protocol was used to isolate PBMCs from peripheral blood. TriZol was used to extract RNA from bulk PBMCs, CD4 and CD8 fractions, and dextramer-positive and dextramer-negative fractions. The CDR3 contains 14 residues, cysteine and phenylalanine counted. The only DNA kept is the CDR3, 42 bases in frame from the first base. The germline V end is reduced by 8 bases and the J end by 8 bases; junction bases left unmatched: 10. This clonotype was observed a few times. Which antigen it targets is not known. Base qualities are not recorded, but no much larger clone differs from it by a single base. Overall study outcomes, separate from this receptor: A small fraction of clonotypes showed up in both the CD4 and CD8 compartments, probably as a result of convergent recombination. Because only a couple of donors were included in the study, the extent to which the findings can be generalized is limited. After the booster, most of the clones that had expanded following primary vaccination were detected again (approximately 95% of CD4 and around 90% of CD8), which suggests that memory was broadly maintained. Compared with the primary T-cell response, the secondary T-cell response was weaker but faster, peaking on day 5 rather than day 15. FACS-sorted repertoires could contain abundant contaminating clonotypes from the bulk population, so computational filtering was required.

The sequencer was an Illumina NovaSeq 6000. TCR cDNA was synthesized by 5'RACE template switching, through which a universal primer site and unique molecular identifiers were introduced. Priming for cDNA synthesis came from both the TCR alpha and TCR beta constant segments. Two PCR steps were used to amplify libraries, with sample barcodes and sequencing adapters being added in the second step. Libraries were sequenced on Illumina HiSeq 2500 (2x100 bp) or NovaSeq (2x150 bp). On the study's bioinformatics: MIGEC was used to demultiplex reads and collapse the reads into UMI consensus sequences, and MiXCR was used for V(D)J alignment. Clonotypes responding to the vaccine were identified with edgeR on replicate PBMC samples, with the criteria of FDR below 0.01 and a log2 fold change above 5 up to day 15. CD4 or CD8 identity was assigned to each bulk clonotype according to whether the clonotype was present at higher abundance in the sequenced CD4 repertoire or the sequenced CD8 repertoire. TCRdb applied fastp at Q25 and MiXCR to the public reads, then kept only in-frame beta chains. When rows share a CDR3 protein, they turn into one entry using the most common DNA and genes. The V and J calls reflect TCRdb's pipeline rather than the authors' work. For this sample there are around 300,000 distinct CDR3 sequences; approximately 4.5% appear just once. The ten largest clones represent 15% to 20% of the sample.

Source: PBMCs, taken 15 days after the yellow fever booster vaccination. This TCR was sampled from a young man who received the YFV17D yellow fever vaccine. The chain is assembled from TRBV12-3 or TRBV12-4 and TRBJ1-3; TRBD1 agrees with 9 junctional bases. The DNA sequence follows: TGTGCCAGCCAACCGACAGGGGGTCGGTACACCATATATTTT. Its protein reads: CASQPTGGRYTIYF.